This passage covers 9 T cell receptor beta chains from one sample sequenced in a study (TCRdb year 2016). Library preparation used RT-PCR. Sequencer: Illumina MiSeq. TCRdb reworked the public reads: Q25 trimming with fastp, MiXCR clone assembly, productive beta chains retained. All rows with the same CDR3 protein become a single entry with the most common DNA and genes. Within this sample are more than 600,000 distinct CDR3 sequences, with 13% to 15% of them counted one time only. 3% to 4.5% of the sample is held by the ten biggest clonotypes. The sequenced material came from memory CD4+ T cells from blood. These receptors were collected from a female donor in good health, serving as a healthy control.

A few counts support this clonotype. The genes are TRBV28 and TRBJ2-5, with TRBD1 matching 12 bases. The CDR3 contains 17 residues. Germline lookup yields CDR1 MDHEN and CDR2 SYDVKM. The junction had 10 bases not matched to a gene; V was cut back by 6 bases and J by 2 bases. The CDR3 region is CASRPGQGAGYQETQYF. CDR3 bases: TGTGCCAGCAGACCGGGACAGGGGGCCGGGTATCAAGAGACCCAGTACTTC.

This chain links TRBV20-1 with TRBJ1-2; possible D gene TRBD1, 5 bases. V lost 0 bases to trimming and J lost 8 bases, with 13 bases between them. Germline V lookup: CDR1 DFQATT, CDR2 SNEGSKA (reference sequence). The CDR3 is 13 residues long. The CDR3 bases are TGCAGTGCTAGAGACCCCCAAGGGGCGGGCTACACCTTC. Translated: CSARDPQGAGYTF.

This clonotype was seen a handful of times. V usage is TRBV18 and J usage is TRBJ2-5; D remains unclear. The CDR3 covers 16 residues. With 2 bases removed from V and 2 bases from J, the gap between germline ends came to 15 bases. The germline CDR1 and CDR2 sequences are KGHSH and LQKENI. The CDR3 spells CASSPRAPGPQETQYF. The CDR3 coding sequence is TGTGCCAGCTCACCAAGGGCCCCCGGGCCTCAAGAGACCCAGTACTTC.

This clonotype turned up a few times. V usage is TRBV5-1 and J usage is TRBJ1-6, with D tentatively TRBD1 (6 bases). V lost 0 bases, J lost 11 bases, and 12 bases lay in between. Per germline, CDR1 SGHRS and CDR2 YFSETQ. The CDR3 runs 14 residues. The CDR3 loop is CASSLEAGDPPLHF. For the CDR3, the DNA is TGCGCCAGCAGCTTGGAGGCAGGGGACCCACCCCTCCACTTT.

This clonotype was seen repeatedly, ten times or more. The chain uses TRBV6-5 and TRBJ1-1; no firm D call. The CDR3 totals 14 residues. The germline V gene encodes CDR1 MNHEY and CDR2 SVGAGI. V was shortened by 8 bases and J by 0 bases, with 13 bases between the two germline ends. CDR3 in amino acids: CASYMDFMNTEAFF. The CDR3 nucleotides read TGTGCCAGCTATATGGACTTCATGAACACTGAAGCTTTCTTT.

The chain joins TRBV10-1 to TRBJ2-1; no reliable D call. This CDR3 contains 13 residues. Trimming removed 2 bases at V and 7 bases at J, with 9 bases between. Germline CDR1 reads WNHNN; CDR2 reads SYGVQD (reference sequence). The CDR3 loop reads CASSEVQSNEQFF. The CDR3 DNA reads TGCGCCAGCAGTGAGGTACAGTCAAATGAGCAGTTCTTC.

The CDR3 loop reads CSATGLGDTGELFF. CDR3 nucleotides: TGCAGTGCTACCGGACTAGGGGACACCGGGGAGCTGTTTTTT. The J gene is TRBJ2-2, the V gene TRBV20-1; 7 bases map to TRBD2. J lost 3 bases, V lost 4 bases, and 5 bases had no gene match. This CDR3 region has 14 residues. Germline CDR1 and CDR2: DFQATT and SNEGSKA (reference sequence).

This clonotype was seen a handful of times. This chain uses TRBV6-5 with TRBJ2-1; 8 positions agree with TRBD2. The CDR3 consists of 17 residues. V shed 6 bases and J 6 bases; nucleotides not matched to a gene: 16. Germline assignment: CDR1 MNHEY and CDR2 SVGAGI. The CDR3 loop reads CASRPSGLAGGSNEQFF. The CDR3, as DNA: TGTGCCAGCAGGCCCTCTGGGTTGGCGGGAGGTTCCAATGAGCAGTTCTTC.

This clonotype was seen a single time. V is TRBV5-1 and J is TRBJ1-4; D is possibly TRBD1 (5 bases). Trimming took off 0 bases at V and 7 bases at J, with 16 bases between the two ends. Germline V gene lookup returns CDR1 SGHRS and CDR2 YFSETQ. This CDR3 region has 16 residues. The CDR3: CASSLAVGGDSEKLFF. The CDR3 nucleotides are TGCGCCAGCAGCTTGGCCGTTGGGGGGGATTCTGAAAAACTGTTTTTT.